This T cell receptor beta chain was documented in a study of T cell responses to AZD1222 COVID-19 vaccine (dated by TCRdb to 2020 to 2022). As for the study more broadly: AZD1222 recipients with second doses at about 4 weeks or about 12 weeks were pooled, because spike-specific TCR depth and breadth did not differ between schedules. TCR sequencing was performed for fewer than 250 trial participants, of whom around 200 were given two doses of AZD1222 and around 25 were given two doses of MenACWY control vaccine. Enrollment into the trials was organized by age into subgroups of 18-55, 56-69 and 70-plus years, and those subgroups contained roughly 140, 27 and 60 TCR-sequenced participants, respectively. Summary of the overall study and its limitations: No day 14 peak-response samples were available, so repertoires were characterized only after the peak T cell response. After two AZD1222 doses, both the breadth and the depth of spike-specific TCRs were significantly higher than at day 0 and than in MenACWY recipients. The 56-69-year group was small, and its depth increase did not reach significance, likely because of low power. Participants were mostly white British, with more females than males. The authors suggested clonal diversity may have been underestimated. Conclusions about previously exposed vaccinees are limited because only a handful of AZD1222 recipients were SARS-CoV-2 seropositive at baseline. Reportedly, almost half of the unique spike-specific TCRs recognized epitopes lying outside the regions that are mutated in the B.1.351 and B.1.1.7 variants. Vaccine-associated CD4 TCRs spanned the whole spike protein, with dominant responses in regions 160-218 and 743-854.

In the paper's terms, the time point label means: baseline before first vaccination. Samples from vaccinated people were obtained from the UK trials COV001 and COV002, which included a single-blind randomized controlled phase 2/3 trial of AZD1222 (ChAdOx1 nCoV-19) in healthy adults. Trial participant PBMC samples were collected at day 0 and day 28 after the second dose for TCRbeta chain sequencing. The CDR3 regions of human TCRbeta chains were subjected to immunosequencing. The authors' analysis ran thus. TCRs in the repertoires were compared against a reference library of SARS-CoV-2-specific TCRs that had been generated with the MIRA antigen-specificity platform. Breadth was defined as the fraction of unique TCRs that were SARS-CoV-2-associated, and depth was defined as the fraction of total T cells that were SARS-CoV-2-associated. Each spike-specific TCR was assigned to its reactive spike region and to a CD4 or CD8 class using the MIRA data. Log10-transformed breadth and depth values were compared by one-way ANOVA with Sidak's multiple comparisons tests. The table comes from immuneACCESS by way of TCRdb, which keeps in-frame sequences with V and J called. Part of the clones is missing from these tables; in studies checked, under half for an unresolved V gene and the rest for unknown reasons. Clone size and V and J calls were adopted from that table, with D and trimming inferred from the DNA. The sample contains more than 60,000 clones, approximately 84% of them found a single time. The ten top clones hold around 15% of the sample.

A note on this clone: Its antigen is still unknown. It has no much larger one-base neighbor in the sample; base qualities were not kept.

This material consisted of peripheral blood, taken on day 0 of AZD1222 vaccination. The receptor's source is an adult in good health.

CDR3 region: CASSRVEGNTQYF. The nucleotide sequence is TGTGCCAGCAGTCGGGTGGAAGGGAATACGCAGTATTTT. The rearranged segments are TRBV6-4 and TRBJ2-3, with no confidently assigned D gene. V is clipped by 5 bases and J by 7 bases, and the sequence between their germline boundaries is 13 bases long. Taken from cysteine to phenylalanine, the CDR3 has 13 residues. Just CDR3 DNA is preserved here, 39 bases in frame from base 1. According to the germline V gene, CDR1 reads MRHNA and CDR2 reads SNTAGT.